This is a list of T cell receptor beta chains from one sample in a study of blood T cell repertoires in COVID-19. Libraries were prepared by immunoSEQ multiplex PCR; TCRdb keeps only in-frame clonotypes and omits some of them. Here the sample spans a few hundred thousand clones, around nine tenths being singletons. The sample was PBMCs or T cells enriched from blood (not recorded which). Source of these receptors: a woman in her forties or fifties with acute COVID-19. Both conserved end residues are part of each CDR3. A D gene is named only where the DNA matches it firmly. Rows give clone size only sometimes, using once, few, many, or a class for an expanded clone.

>TRBV4-1|.|TRBJ2-7|.
CASSRDRFYEQYF
TGCGCCAGCAGCCGAGACAGGTTCTACGAGCAGTACTTC
>TRBV7-3|TRBD2|TRBJ2-1|once
CASSAISSGRSPNEQFF
TGTGCCAGCAGCGCGATCTCTAGCGGGAGAAGCCCCAATGAGCAGTTCTTC
>TRBV3-1/TRBV3-2|.|TRBJ1-4|.
CASSHRDKGEKLFF
TGTGCCAGCAGCCACCGGGACAAGGGTGAAAAACTGTTTTTT
>TRBV30|TRBD2|TRBJ2-2|.
CACRGRSNTGELFF
TGTGCCTGTCGCGGGAGGAGTAACACCGGGGAGCTGTTTTTT
>TRBV19|TRBD1|TRBJ2-5|.
CASSMRTGRETQYF
TGTGCCAGTAGTATGCGGACAGGGAGAGAGACCCAGTACTTC
>TRBV4-2|TRBD1|TRBJ2-3|.
CASRATGATSTDTQYF
TGTGCCAGCAGGGCTACAGGGGCAACTAGCACAGATACGCAGTATTTT
>TRBV30|.|TRBJ1-5|once
CAWSGMSVQPQHF
TGTGCCTGGAGTGGTATGTCAGTACAGCCCCAGCATTTT
>TRBV4-3|TRBD2|TRBJ2-3|many
CASSQRREASQGTDTQYF
TGCGCCAGCAGCCAGAGACGGGAGGCCTCCCAAGGGACAGATACGCAGTATTTT
>TRBV4-1|TRBD2|TRBJ2-1|.
CASSPASGGGHSYNEQFF
TGCGCCAGCAGCCCGGCCAGCGGGGGGGGACACTCCTACAATGAGCAGTTCTTC
>TRBV7-8|TRBD1|TRBJ1-5|.
CASSLQGEFDQPQHF
TGTGCCAGCAGCTTACAGGGGGAATTTGATCAGCCCCAGCATTTT
>TRBV3-1/TRBV3-2|.|TRBJ2-3|.
CASSLGHSDGTDTQYF
TGTGCCAGCAGCCTCGGACACTCCGATGGCACAGATACGCAGTATTTT
>TRBV28|TRBD2|TRBJ2-3|.
CASSFGGRVTDTQYF
TGTGCCAGCAGTTTTGGCGGGAGGGTCACAGATACGCAGTATTTT
>TRBV7-3|.|TRBJ2-2|.
CASSLNRVPTGELFF
TGTGCCAGCAGCTTAAACAGGGTCCCCACCGGGGAGCTGTTTTTT
>TRBV12-3/TRBV12-4|.|TRBJ2-5|.
CASSFSTETQYF
TGTGCCAGCAGTTTTAGTACGGAGACCCAGTACTTC
>TRBV28|.|TRBJ1-2|.
CASSLSGSYGYTF
TGTGCCAGCAGTTTATCGGGTAGCTATGGCTACACCTTC
>TRBV30|.|TRBJ1-1|.
CAWNGGPYTEAFF
TGTGCCTGGAACGGGGGGCCGTACACTGAAGCTTTCTTT
>TRBV25-1|.|TRBJ2-1|.
CASYGVATIYNEQFF
TGTGCCAGCTATGGGGTAGCGACCATCTACAATGAGCAGTTCTTC
>TRBV11-2|.|TRBJ2-7|.
CASSPMAGVHEQYF
TGTGCCAGCAGCCCGATGGCAGGGGTTCACGAGCAGTACTTC
>TRBV19|TRBD1|TRBJ2-7|few
CASSLSGTGGYEQYF
TGTGCCAGTAGTCTGTCCGGGACAGGGGGCTACGAGCAGTACTTC
>TRBV27|TRBD1|TRBJ1-2|.
CASRATGAGYGYTF
TGTGCCAGCAGGGCCACAGGGGCAGGCTATGGCTACACCTTC
>TRBV28|TRBD2|TRBJ2-1|.
CASSPMGGRHNEQFF
TGTGCCAGCAGCCCCATGGGCGGGAGGCACAATGAGCAGTTCTTC
>TRBV6-2/TRBV6-3|.|TRBJ1-2|once
CASRPTGYYGYTF
TGTGCCAGCAGACCTACAGGGTACTATGGCTACACCTTC
>TRBV7-9|.|TRBJ1-3|.
CASSLVNGNTIYF
TGTGCCAGCAGCTTAGTCAATGGAAACACCATATATTTT
>TRBV7-3|.|TRBJ2-5|.
CASRSTRKGETQYF
TGTGCCAGCAGGTCGACTCGAAAGGGGGAGACCCAGTACTTC
>TRBV27|.|TRBJ2-1|.
CASSTGSYNEQFF
TGTGCCAGCTCGACAGGCTCCTACAATGAGCAGTTCTTC
>TRBV4-3|.|TRBJ2-1|.
CASSQVSGYSYNEQFF
TGCGCCAGCAGCCAAGTCTCGGGGTACTCCTACAATGAGCAGTTCTTC
>TRBV7-2|TRBD2|TRBJ2-3|many
CASRGGVGWDTQYF
TGTGCCAGCAGGGGGGGGGTGGGGTGGGATACGCAGTATTTT
>TRBV5-1|.|TRBJ2-6|.
CASSPSWGDSGANVLTF
TGCGCCAGCAGCCCCTCGTGGGGGGACTCTGGGGCCAACGTCCTGACTTTC
>TRBV28|.|TRBJ1-3|.
CASREGNLGNTIYF
TGTGCCAGCAGAGAGGGAAACCTAGGAAACACCATATATTTT
>TRBV27|.|TRBJ2-1|.
CASTHQGSSYNEQFF
TGTGCCAGCACTCACCAGGGGAGCTCCTACAATGAGCAGTTCTTC
>TRBV15|TRBD1|TRBJ1-5|.
CATSRDKGAGQPQHF
TGTGCCACCAGCAGAGATAAGGGGGCCGGGCAGCCCCAGCATTTT
>TRBV7-9|.|TRBJ2-7|.
CASNLGASYEQYF
TGTGCCAGCAATCTGGGGGCGTCGTACGAGCAGTACTTC
>TRBV12-3/TRBV12-4|.|TRBJ2-5|.
CASSSGVQETQYF
TGTGCCAGCAGTTCGGGTGTTCAAGAGACCCAGTACTTC
>TRBV2|TRBD1|TRBJ1-5|.
CASSHDRETYSNQPQHF
TGTGCCAGCAGCCACGACAGGGAGACCTATAGCAATCAGCCCCAGCATTTT
>TRBV2|TRBD1|TRBJ1-2|.
CASSVTGGRYGYTF
TGTGCCAGCAGTGTGACAGGGGGGAGGTATGGCTACACCTTC
>TRBV18|.|TRBJ1-1|.
CASSPPAYGALNTEAFF
TGTGCCAGCTCACCACCGGCCTACGGAGCCTTGAACACTGAAGCTTTCTTT
>TRBV9|.|TRBJ1-2|.
CASSVGDNSGGVSYGYTF
TGTGCCAGCAGCGTAGGGGACAATTCCGGAGGAGTCTCCTATGGCTACACCTTC
>TRBV10-3|TRBD2|TRBJ2-3|.
CAISEDQAGGRGTQYF
TGTGCCATCAGTGAAGATCAAGCGGGAGGGCGGGGAACGCAGTATTTT
>TRBV18|TRBD1|TRBJ1-5|.
CASSLDRGYQPQHF
TGTGCCAGCTCGCTCGACAGGGGGTATCAGCCCCAGCATTTT
>TRBV5-1|TRBD2|TRBJ2-7|.
CASSAESGLAPYEQYF
TGCGCCAGCAGCGCCGAATCGGGACTAGCGCCCTACGAGCAGTACTTC
>TRBV1|.|TRBJ2-3|.
CTSSQEETSGSGDTQYF
TGCACCAGCAGCCAAGAAGAGACTAGCGGGAGTGGAGATACGCAGTATTTT
>TRBV6-5|.|TRBJ2-7|.
CASSYRQGLNEQYF
TGTGCCAGCAGTTACCGCCAGGGGCTTAACGAGCAGTACTTC
>TRBV28|TRBD1|TRBJ2-1|.
CASRPQGAQEQFF
TGTGCCAGCAGGCCCCAGGGGGCGCAGGAGCAGTTCTTC
>TRBV27|TRBD2|TRBJ2-5|once
CASSLSLAGVETQYF
TGTGCCAGCAGTTTATCACTAGCGGGAGTGGAGACCCAGTACTTC